These 15 T cell receptor beta chains were sequenced from one sample in a study of Ad26.COV2.S vaccination and SARS-CoV-2 variants. Indicated treatment: some 20 received Ad26.COV2.S at low or high dose, single or two shots; about five received placebo; per-sample allocation not given. Material that was analyzed had been drawn on day 63 after the first vaccine or placebo injection. Using immunoSEQ multiplex PCR, the repertoire was profiled, and TCRdb retains in-frame clones only, with some absent. Among about 680,000 clones, more than 70% were seen once, and the ten largest hold over 1.3%. This sample comprised peripheral blood, obtained in a trial of Ad26.COV2.S vaccine versus placebo. These receptors were obtained from a person between 18 and 59 years old who received the Ad26.COV2.S COVID-19 vaccine or a placebo.

This chain connects TRBV11-2 to TRBJ1-3; no definite D call. The V end was cut by 1 base, the J end by 4 bases, with 11 bases between. Per the germline V gene, CDR1 is SGHAT and CDR2 is FQNNGV. The CDR3 is made up of 15 amino acids. Here the CDR3 DNA reads TGTGCCAGCAGCTTAGCTAGTATAGCGGGAAACACCATATATTTT. Residues: CASSLASIAGNTIYF.

This clone has more than one count but fewer than ten. The chain links TRBV19 to TRBJ1-1; D unresolved. CDR3 length: 14 amino acids. The germline V gene has CDR1 LNHDA and CDR2 SQIVND (reference sequence). V dropped 7 bases and J dropped 1 base, with 13 bases sitting between them. CDR3 in amino acids: CASKPPGANTEAFF. CDR3 coding DNA: TGTGCCAGTAAACCCCCGGGCGCGAACACTGAAGCTTTCTTT.

About this clone itself: The sample holds other DNA sequences that translate to the same CDR3. V gene TRBV5-1 combines with J gene TRBJ1-1, with 7 bases fitting TRBD1. The CDR3 is 14 amino acids. Germline V gene sequence: CDR1 SGHRS, CDR2 YFSETQ. V lost 5 bases and J lost 1; bases outside the gene matches: 5. CDR3: CASSLTGENTEAFF. The CDR3 bases are TGCGCCAGCAGTTTAACAGGGGAGAACACTGAAGCTTTCTTT. The full variable domain, completed using reference TRBV5-1 and TRBJ1-1, is KAGVTQTPRYLIKTRGQQVTLSCSPISGHRSVSWYQQTPGQGLQFLFEYFSETQRNKGNFPGRFSGRQFSNSRSEMNVSTLELGDSALYLCASSLTGENTEAFFGQGTRLTVV.

This sequence joins TRBV19 and TRBJ2-1; D is perhaps TRBD2 (7 bases). There are 17 residues in the CDR3. Germline CDR1 and CDR2: LNHDA and SQIVND (reference sequence). Deletions cut 3 bases from V and 5 bases from J, with 20 bases between. This CDR3 reads CASSIGGGELLDNEQFF. In DNA, the CDR3 is TGTGCCAGTAGTATCGGCGGGGGCGAATTGCTGGACAATGAGCAGTTCTTC. Full variable domain (rest looked up from reference TRBV19 and TRBJ2-1): DGGITQSPKYLFRKEGQNVTLSCEQNLNHDAMYWYRQDPGQGLRLIYYSQIVNDFQKGDIAEGYSVSREKKESFPLTVTSAQKNPTAFYLCASSIGGGELLDNEQFFGPGTRLTVL.

The gene calls are TRBV3-1 (or the pseudogene TRBV3-2) and TRBJ2-7, with D unresolved. The CDR3 contains 14 residues. The germline V gene encodes CDR1 LGHDT and CDR2 YNNKEL (reference sequence). Trimming stripped 3 bases from V and 4 bases from J, with 13 bases between. CDR3 in amino acids: CASSQMARRYEQYF. CDR3 nucleotide sequence: TGTGCCAGCAGCCAGATGGCGAGACGTTACGAGCAGTACTTC.

The chain recombines TRBV7-9 with TRBJ2-2; TRBD2 aligns across 10 bases. This CDR3 contains 15 residues. J was trimmed by 6 bases and V by 7 bases; bases with no gene match: 8. Germline CDR1 and CDR2: SEHNR and FQNEAQ (reference sequence). CDR3 sequence reads: CASIPSGRGAGELFF. The CDR3 bases are TGTGCCAGCATCCCTAGCGGGAGAGGCGCCGGGGAGCTGTTTTTT. Full variable domain (rest looked up from reference TRBV7-9 and TRBJ2-2): DTGVSQNPRHKITKRGQNVTFRCDPISEHNRLYWYRQTLGQGPEFLTYFQNEAQLEKSRLLSDRFSAERPKGSFSTLEIQRTEQGDSAMYLCASIPSGRGAGELFFGEGSRLTVL.

V is TRBV5-1 and J is TRBJ2-7; 8 bases agree with TRBD1. This CDR3 spans 15 amino acids. CDR1 and CDR2 from the germline V gene are SGHRS and YFSETQ. Trimming at V came to 4 bases and at J to 2 bases, leaving 8 bases not matched to a gene. The CDR3 region is CASSRQGQGTYEQYF. The CDR3 DNA reads TGCGCCAGCAGCCGTCAAGGACAGGGAACCTACGAGCAGTACTTC.

The chain carries TRBV29-1 and TRBJ2-3; 8 nucleotides agree with TRBD1. Looked up from germline, CDR1 is SQVTM and CDR2 is ANQGSEA. The CDR3 is 16 amino acids. Trimming took 4 bases from V and 3 from J; bases not matched to a gene: 12. CDR3 residues: CSVAGGTGAITDTQYF. For the CDR3, the DNA is TGCAGCGTTGCTGGGGGGACAGGAGCGATTACAGATACGCAGTATTTT.

This clone came up a few times. The V gene is TRBV7-9, the J gene TRBJ1-5; D unclear. Germline values: CDR1 SEHNR, CDR2 FQNEAQ (reference sequence). The V end was cut by 2 bases, the J end by 7 bases, with 9 bases between. This CDR3 has 13 residues. Here the CDR3 DNA reads TGTGCCAGCAGCTTATCAGTAGGGCAGCCCCAGCATTTT. Its translation: CASSLSVGQPQHF. Together with reference TRBV7-9 and TRBJ1-5, the CDR3 gives the full variable domain: DTGVSQNPRHKITKRGQNVTFRCDPISEHNRLYWYRQTLGQGPEFLTYFQNEAQLEKSRLLSDRFSAERPKGSFSTLEIQRTEQGDSAMYLCASSLSVGQPQHFGDGTRLSIL.

This sequence joins TRBV11-3 and TRBJ1-1; D may be TRBD1 (6 bases). Germline V gene data show CDR1 as SGHNT and CDR2 as YENEEA. The CDR3 has 14 residues. V was clipped by 5 bases and J by 6 bases, with 16 bases between them. The CDR3 loop is CASSRGHQISEAFF. As DNA, the CDR3 is TGTGCCAGCAGCCGGGGACACCAAATATCTGAAGCTTTCTTT.

The chain combines TRBV6-6 with TRBJ1-1; 8 bases agree with TRBD1. The CDR3 totals 13 residues. V lost 5 bases, J lost 6 bases, and 5 bases stayed unmatched. The V gene's germline CDR1 is MNHNY and CDR2 SVGAGI (reference sequence). CDR3 bases: TGTGCCAGCAGTGCCGGGACAGGTTCTGAAGCTTTCTTT. Residues: CASSAGTGSEAFF.

This clone was counted a single time. This chain uses TRBV11-3 with TRBJ2-1; 7 bases line up with TRBD2. This CDR3 has 14 residues. Germline values: CDR1 SGHNT, CDR2 YENEEA. Germline trimming cut 2 bases from V and 9 bases from J; bases unmatched to any gene: 7. CDR3 loop: CASSLNPGLGEQFF. In DNA form, the CDR3 reads TGTGCCAGCAGCTTAAATCCAGGACTAGGTGAGCAGTTCTTC.

The genes are TRBV30 and TRBJ2-2; TRBD1 matches 7 bases. Germline CDR1 GTSNPN, CDR2 SVGIG (reference sequence). The CDR3 spans 11 residues. Trimming took 7 bases from V and 5 from J; bases not matched to a gene: 1. For the CDR3, the DNA is TGTGCCTCGACAGGGACCGGGGAGCTGTTTTTT. This encodes CASTGTGELFF.

This chain uses TRBV10-3 with TRBJ2-5; tentatively, D is TRBD2 (6 bases). V lost 10 bases to trimming and J lost 0 bases, with 9 bases between them. This CDR3 contains 12 residues. Germline V gene lookup returns CDR1 ENHRY and CDR2 SYGVKD. The CDR3 DNA follows: TGTGCCACGGGGGTATACCAAGAGACCCAGTACTTC. It translates to CATGVYQETQYF.

The CDR3 spells CASTGGPGELFF. Here the CDR3 DNA reads TGTGCCAGCACGGGTGGCCCCGGGGAGCTGTTTTTT. This sequence joins TRBV6-6 and TRBJ2-2; D is undetermined. The ends were cut back, 7 bases at V and 6 bases at J, with 9 bases in the middle. This CDR3 comprises 12 residues. CDR1 and CDR2 (germline): MNHNY, SVGAGI (reference sequence).